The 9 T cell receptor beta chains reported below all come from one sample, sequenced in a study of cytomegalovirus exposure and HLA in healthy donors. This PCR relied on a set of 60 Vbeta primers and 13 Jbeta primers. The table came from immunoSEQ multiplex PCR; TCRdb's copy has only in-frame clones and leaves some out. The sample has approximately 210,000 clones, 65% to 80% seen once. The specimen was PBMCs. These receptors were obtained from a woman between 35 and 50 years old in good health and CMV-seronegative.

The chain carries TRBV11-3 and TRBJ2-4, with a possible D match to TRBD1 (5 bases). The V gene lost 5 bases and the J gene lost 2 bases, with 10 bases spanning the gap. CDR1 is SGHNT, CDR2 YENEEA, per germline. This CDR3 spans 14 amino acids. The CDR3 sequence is CASSPDSSKNIQYF. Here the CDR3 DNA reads TGTGCCAGCAGCCCTGACAGCTCCAAAAACATTCAGTACTTC.

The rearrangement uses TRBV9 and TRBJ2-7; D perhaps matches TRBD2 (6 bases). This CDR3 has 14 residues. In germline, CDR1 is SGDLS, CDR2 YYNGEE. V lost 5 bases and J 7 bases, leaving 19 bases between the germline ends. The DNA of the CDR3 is TGTGCCAGCAGTATACAAGGCGGGACGGGGGAGCAGTACTTC. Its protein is CASSIQGGTGEQYF.

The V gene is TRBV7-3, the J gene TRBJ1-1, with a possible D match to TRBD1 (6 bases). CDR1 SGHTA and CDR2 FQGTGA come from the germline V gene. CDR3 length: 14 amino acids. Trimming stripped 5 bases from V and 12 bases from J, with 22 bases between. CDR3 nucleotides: TGTGCCAGCAGCGACTTACAGGGCGGTCAAACGACTTTCTTT. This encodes CASSDLQGGQTTFF. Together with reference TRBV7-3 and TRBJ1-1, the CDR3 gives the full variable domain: GAGVSQTPSNKVTEKGKYVELRCDPISGHTALYWYRQSLGQGPEFLIYFQGTGAADDSGLPNDRFFAVRPEGSVSTLKIQRTERGDSAVYLCASSDLQGGQTTFFGQGTRLTVV.

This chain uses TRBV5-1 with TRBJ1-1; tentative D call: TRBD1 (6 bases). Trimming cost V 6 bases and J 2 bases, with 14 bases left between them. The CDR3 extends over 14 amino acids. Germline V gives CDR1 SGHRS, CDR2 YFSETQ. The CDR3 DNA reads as TGCGCCAGCAAAAAAGTAGGGGGAAACACTGAAGCTTTCTTT. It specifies CASKKVGGNTEAFF. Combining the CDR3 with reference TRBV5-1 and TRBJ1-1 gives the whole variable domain KAGVTQTPRYLIKTRGQQVTLSCSPISGHRSVSWYQQTPGQGLQFLFEYFSETQRNKGNFPGRFSGRQFSNSRSEMNVSTLELGDSALYLCASKKVGGNTEAFFGQGTRLTVV.

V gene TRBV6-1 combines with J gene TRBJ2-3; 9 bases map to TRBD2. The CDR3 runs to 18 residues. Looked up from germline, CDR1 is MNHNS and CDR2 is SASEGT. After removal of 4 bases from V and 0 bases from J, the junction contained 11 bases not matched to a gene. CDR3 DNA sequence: TGTGCCAGCAGTGCGGTACTTATAGCGGGAGTTAGCACAGATACGCAGTATTTT. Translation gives CASSAVLIAGVSTDTQYF.

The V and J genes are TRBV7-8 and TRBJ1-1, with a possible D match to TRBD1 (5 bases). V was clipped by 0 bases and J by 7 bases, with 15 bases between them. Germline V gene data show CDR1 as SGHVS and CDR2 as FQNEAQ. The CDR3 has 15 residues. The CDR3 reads CASSLALMRGGEAFF. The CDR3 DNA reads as TGTGCCAGCAGCTTAGCGCTAATGAGGGGAGGTGAAGCTTTCTTT.

CDR3 amino acids: CASSPMRLSTGELFF. CDR3 DNA sequence: TGTGCCAGCAGCCCCATGAGGTTGAGCACCGGGGAGCTGTTTTTT. The J gene is TRBJ2-2, the V gene TRBV9; D remains ambiguous. This CDR3 region has 15 residues. Per the germline V gene, CDR1 is SGDLS and CDR2 is YYNGEE. Trimming shortened V by 4 bases and J by 4 bases, and 14 bases separated the two germline ends.

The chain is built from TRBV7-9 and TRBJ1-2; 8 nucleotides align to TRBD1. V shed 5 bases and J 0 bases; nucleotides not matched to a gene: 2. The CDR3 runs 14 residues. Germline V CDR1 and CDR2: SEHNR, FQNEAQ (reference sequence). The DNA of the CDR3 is TGTGCCAGCAGCATACAGGGGGCTAACTATGGCTACACCTTC. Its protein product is CASSIQGANYGYTF.

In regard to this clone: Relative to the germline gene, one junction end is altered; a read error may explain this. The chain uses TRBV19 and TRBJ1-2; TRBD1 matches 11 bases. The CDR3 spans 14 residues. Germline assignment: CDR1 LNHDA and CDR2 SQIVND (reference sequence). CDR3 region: CASMDRGRSLGCTF. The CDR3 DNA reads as TGTGCCAGTATGGACAGGGGGCGTTCGTTGGGCTGCACCTTC.